The rows below give T cell receptor beta chains drawn from one sample of a study of cytomegalovirus exposure and HLA in healthy donors. The method was immunoSEQ multiplex PCR; TCRdb's version includes in-frame clones alone and lacks a portion of them. Of about 190,000 clones in the sample, 75% to 90% were seen once. The sequenced sample was PBMCs. The receptors were sampled from a man aged 18 to 30 in good health and CMV-seropositive. Each CDR3 is given with its conserved first and last residue. The D gene is left open where the match is weak. Rows may omit the clone size; those that give it use once, few, many or a size class.

j_call: TRBJ2-1; d_call: .; clone_size: .; v_call: TRBV29-1; cdr3_aa: CSLGGNEQFF; cdr3_nt: TGCAGCCTCGGTGGCAATGAGCAGTTCTTC
j_call: TRBJ2-2; d_call: .; clone_size: .; v_call: TRBV30; cdr3_aa: CAWSALQTGTGELFF; cdr3_nt: TGTGCCTGGAGTGCTCTCCAGACGGGAACCGGGGAGCTGTTTTTT
j_call: TRBJ1-2; d_call: .; clone_size: .; v_call: TRBV28; cdr3_aa: CASTSADSNYGYTF; cdr3_nt: TGTGCCAGCACATCCGCCGACTCTAACTATGGCTACACCTTC
j_call: TRBJ2-7; d_call: TRBD1; clone_size: .; v_call: TRBV9; cdr3_aa: CASTTGGFSQEQYF; cdr3_nt: TGTGCCAGTACGACAGGGGGCTTTTCGCAGGAGCAGTACTTC
j_call: TRBJ2-7; d_call: TRBD1; clone_size: .; v_call: TRBV27; cdr3_aa: CASSWETGDEQYF; cdr3_nt: TGTGCCAGCAGTTGGGAGACAGGGGACGAGCAGTACTTC
j_call: TRBJ1-3; d_call: .; clone_size: .; v_call: TRBV18; cdr3_aa: CASSPPLAGEGNTIYF; cdr3_nt: TGTGCCAGCTCACCCCCCCTCGCGGGAGAAGGAAACACCATATATTTT
j_call: TRBJ1-2; d_call: TRBD1; clone_size: few; v_call: TRBV25-1; cdr3_aa: CASSEIGTAGYTF; cdr3_nt: TGTGCCAGCAGTGAAATCGGGACAGCAGGCTACACCTTC
j_call: TRBJ2-1; d_call: .; clone_size: .; v_call: TRBV2; cdr3_aa: CASSEGPKRDEQFF; cdr3_nt: TGTGCCAGCAGTGAAGGCCCCAAGCGGGATGAGCAGTTCTTC
j_call: TRBJ2-3; d_call: TRBD2; clone_size: .; v_call: TRBV5-1; cdr3_aa: CASSLAVAGGRSSTDTQYF; cdr3_nt: TGCGCCAGCAGCTTGGCAGTAGCGGGAGGCCGCTCTAGCACAGATACGCAGTATTTT
j_call: TRBJ1-1; d_call: .; clone_size: .; v_call: TRBV19; cdr3_aa: CASSMSGGAFF; cdr3_nt: TGTGCCAGTAGTATGAGCGGGGGAGCTTTCTTT
j_call: TRBJ2-3; d_call: .; clone_size: .; v_call: TRBV13; cdr3_aa: CASRRLGGDTQYF; cdr3_nt: TGTGCCAGCAGGCGTCTAGGCGGTGATACGCAGTATTTT
j_call: TRBJ2-7; d_call: .; clone_size: few; v_call: TRBV9; cdr3_aa: CASSVDAGDEQYF; cdr3_nt: TGTGCCAGCAGCGTAGATGCAGGGGACGAGCAGTACTTC